A selection of T cell receptor beta chains follows, all from one sample in a study of cytomegalovirus exposure and HLA in healthy donors. TCRdb's copy holds only in-frame clones and misses some; the assay was immunoSEQ multiplex PCR. The profile shows 95,000 to 150,000 clones, around 73% of them singletons. Specimen: PBMCs. These receptors all come from a woman between 40 and 55 years old in good health and CMV-seropositive. CDR3s include the opening cysteine and the closing phenylalanine or tryptophan.

TRBV19,TRBJ2-1,CASNDRGGQDEQFF
TRBV11-2,TRBJ1-2,CASSLGSDYGYTF
TRBV19,TRBJ1-4,CASSGQPATNEKLFF
TRBV7-2,TRBJ2-3,CASSQGTSHTDTQYF
TRBV7-9,TRBJ1-2,CASSPPGQGARGGYTF
TRBV2,TRBJ1-6,CASSWGPGYTYNSPLHF
TRBV13,TRBJ1-2,CASPSATDYGYTF
TRBV7-8,TRBJ1-2,CASSLVSGTGGSDYGYTF
TRBV18,TRBJ2-7,CASSLVGRTSVLEQYF
TRBV13,TRBJ2-1,CASTRRGGNEQFF
TRBV28,TRBJ1-6,CASSHQGHSPLHF
TRBV6-1,TRBJ2-2,CASFPRGADTGELFF
TRBV6-1,TRBJ2-3,CASSEGPTRKDTQYF
TRBV5-1,TRBJ2-6,CASSLFQGVDGANVLTF
TRBV29-1,TRBJ1-1,CSVVETQGGTEAFF
TRBV18,TRBJ2-7,CASSVTSGERSYEQYF
TRBV10-3,TRBJ1-2,CAISDSTGNYGYTF
TRBV4-3,TRBJ1-1,CASSQAGGYTEAFF
TRBV18,TRBJ2-7,CASSLGQGVNEQYF
TRBV27,TRBJ1-2,CASSFDRDPYGYTF
TRBV7-8,TRBJ1-2,CASTPSGGVDYGYTF
TRBV7-2,TRBJ2-7,CASSLTSGASSYEQYF
TRBV6-5,TRBJ1-1,CASRGGRGPEAFF
TRBV7-6,TRBJ2-1,CASSFQGTGNNEQFF
TRBV19,TRBJ2-5,CASRNRGQETQYF
TRBV7-8,TRBJ1-2,CASSLAPRQGGGYTF
TRBV27,TRBJ2-7,CASSYSGTGAYEQYF
TRBV5-1,TRBJ1-6,CASSLAGTGVGNSPLHF
TRBV7-9,TRBJ2-1,CASSLGPGRGIF
TRBV7-8,TRBJ2-2,CASSLRVAENTGELFF
TRBV5-1,TRBJ1-2,CASSLRPDRDYGYTF
TRBV9,TRBJ2-2,CASSDPRLPTGELFF
TRBV18,TRBJ1-2,CASSPGTGYDGYTF
TRBV19,TRBJ1-1,CASSYGTVNTEAFF
TRBV6-4,TRBJ2-3,CASSDGQTDTQYF
TRBV29-1,TRBJ2-3,CSVENRGKSTDTQYF
TRBV2,TRBJ1-1,CASTAAGSDTEAFF
TRBV10-3,TRBJ2-7,CAISESGDSSYEQYF
TRBV29-1,TRBJ2-3,CSVEEPGTSGAYTQYF
TRBV5-4,TRBJ1-4,CASSPTGAANEKLFF
TRBV5-6,TRBJ1-1,CASSLVTGVPNTEAFF
TRBV6-5,TRBJ1-5,CASSTAPDQPQHF
TRBV2,TRBJ2-3,CASSEDRGGTDTQYF
TRBV25-1,TRBJ1-6,CASSEPGGRSPLHF
TRBV15,TRBJ1-5,CASARRGQQPQHF
TRBV18,TRBJ1-1,CASGGQQNTEAFF
TRBV2,TRBJ2-5,CASSEAPARRETQYF
TRBV27,TRBJ2-3,CASSLDPRLEDTQYF
TRBV9,TRBJ1-3,CASSVDTGRGNTIYF
TRBV10-2,TRBJ2-7,CASSGGGASYEQYF
TRBV9,TRBJ1-2,CASSSTAHNYGYTF
TRBV27,TRBJ1-1,CAAGQGATEAFF
TRBV7-9,TRBJ2-3,CASSRGDFQDTQYF
TRBV9,TRBJ2-1,CASSVDSGVNEQFF
TRBV7-2,TRBJ2-1,CASSSRGLAGGGRQFF
TRBV10-3,TRBJ2-2,CAIRGLTGDTGELFF
TRBV18,TRBJ2-7,CASSPWGLYEQYF
TRBV7-2,NA,CASSLSTKTYEQYF
TRBV14,TRBJ1-2,CASSQFRGTGLSNYGYTF
TRBV2,TRBJ2-7,CASSEEYSAYEQYF